The 22 T cell receptor beta chains presented below share a single source sample, sequenced in a study of blood T cells in healthy people across ages. Combining a sample-barcoded 5' primer with a J-beta primer mix, a second PCR ran for roughly 7 to 12 cycles. TCRdb redid the calling of the 5' RACE reads with MiXCR, one entry per CDR3 protein. The data hold fewer than 2 million distinct CDR3 sequences, with roughly two fifths observed a single time. Sample: blood. The receptors were gathered from a human donor in good health.

The chain joins TRBV9 to TRBJ1-6; TRBD1 might be the D (6 bases). Germline-derived CDR1 and CDR2 are SGDLS and YYNGEE. V was trimmed by 0 bases and J by 8 bases, leaving 12 bases between them. The CDR3 sequence is 15 residues long. The CDR3 DNA is TGTGCCAGCAGCGTAGGGTGGGGGCGGGATTCACCCCTCCACTTT. It specifies CASSVGWGRDSPLHF.

This clonotype was seen a handful of times. This chain connects TRBV6-6 to TRBJ2-1; tentatively, D is TRBD1 (6 bases). From germline, CDR1 is MNHNY and CDR2 SVGAGI (reference sequence). V lost 4 bases and J lost 2, with 12 bases in between. CDR3 length equals 15 residues. CDR3 in DNA: TGTGCCAGCAGTTCCAGGGGAAGGACCTACAATGAGCAGTTCTTC. Amino acid sequence: CASSSRGRTYNEQFF.

The chain couples TRBV6-2 or TRBV6-3 to TRBJ1-1; D gene unclear. The CDR3 consists of 15 residues. Germline CDR1 and CDR2: MNHEY and SVGEGT. Deletions cut 6 bases from V and 0 bases from J, with 14 bases between. CDR3 in DNA: TGTGCCAGCAGAGCCCACCGGAACCTGAACACTGAAGCTTTCTTT. Translated, it gives CASRAHRNLNTEAFF.

This clonotype has more than one count but fewer than ten. The V call is TRBV7-9, the J call TRBJ2-3; D possibly uses TRBD1 or TRBD2 (6 bases each). The CDR3 loop spans 15 amino acids. CDR1 SEHNR and CDR2 FQNEAQ come from the germline V gene (reference sequence). Trimming left V 3 bases short and J 1 base short, with 11 bases between. The CDR3 is CASSFTGTGTDTQYF. The CDR3 nucleotides are TGTGCCAGCAGCTTCACAGGGACTGGCACAGATACGCAGTATTTT.

The V gene is TRBV7-2, the J gene TRBJ2-5; a possible D gene is TRBD1 (6 bases). The J call may be mistaken, given a closer DNA end match to TRBJ2-7. Germline V gives CDR1 SGHTA, CDR2 FQGNSA. This CDR3 is 14 amino acids long. The CDR3 reads CASNAPSQGLEQYF. The CDR3, as DNA: TGTGCCAGCAACGCGCCCTCACAGGGCCTCGAGCAGTACTTC.

The sample holds a few counts of this clonotype. The V gene is TRBV11-1, the J gene TRBJ2-5; D is perhaps TRBD2 (5 bases). The DNA end is more similar to TRBJ2-7, so the J call may be wrong. From germline, CDR1 is SGHAT and CDR2 FQDESV (reference sequence). CDR3 length: 13 residues. The CDR3: CASQITRDGEQYF. CDR3 coding DNA: TGTGCCAGCCAAATCACTCGGGATGGCGAGCAGTACTTC.

V gene TRBV12-3 or TRBV12-4 combines with J gene TRBJ2-1; D perhaps matches TRBD2 (6 bases). The germline V and J ends were trimmed by 3 bases and 9 bases, with 15 bases remaining between them. This CDR3 contains 14 residues. CDR3 nucleotides: TGTGCCAGCAGTTTCGGGACTCCTAACAGTGAGCAGTTCTTC. Residues: CASSFGTPNSEQFF.

The J gene is TRBJ1-2, the V gene TRBV4-2; tentative D call: TRBD1 (6 bases). The CDR3 loop spans 15 amino acids. V lost 3 bases, J lost 4 bases, and 15 bases lay in between. Germline CDR1 reads LGHNA; CDR2 reads YNFKEQ. The CDR3 reads CASSHKGGAVYGYTF. CDR3 coding DNA: TGTGCCAGCAGCCATAAAGGGGGGGCAGTCTATGGCTACACCTTC.

The rearrangement uses TRBV4-3 and TRBJ1-2, with a possible D match to TRBD1 (5 bases). Germline V gives CDR1 LGHNA, CDR2 YSLEER. V was pared by 0 bases and J by 4 bases, with 12 bases between. This CDR3 comprises 15 residues. CDR3: CASSQDRGRIYGYTF. The CDR3 DNA reads as TGCGCCAGCAGCCAAGATAGGGGACGGATCTATGGCTACACCTTC.

The chain uses TRBV20-1 and TRBJ2-6; no definite D call. V was pared by 6 bases and J by 0 bases, with 9 bases between. Germline V gene sequence: CDR1 DFQATT, CDR2 SNEGSKA (reference sequence). This CDR3 region has 14 residues. The CDR3 DNA follows: TGCAGTGCGCTTAGTAGCTCTGGGGCCAACGTCCTGACTTTC. Its protein is CSALSSSGANVLTF.

This clonotype appeared a few times. The V gene is TRBV6-5, the J gene TRBJ1-2; perhaps TRBD1 as D (6 bases). The CDR3 length is 16 residues. The V gene lost 1 base and the J gene lost 3 bases, with 15 bases spanning the gap. Germline CDR1 MNHEY, CDR2 SVGAGI. CDR3 amino acids: CASSYYRGGAHYGYTF. Written as DNA, the CDR3 is TGTGCCAGCAGTTACTATAGGGGGGGCGCGCACTATGGCTACACCTTC.

The table lists this clonotype with a count of one. The germline gene is not matched at one end of the junction; a read error may be the cause. The chain uses TRBV11-3 and TRBJ2-1; TRBD2 is a possible D gene (6 bases). CDR1 and CDR2 from the germline V gene are SGHNT and YENEEA. This CDR3 is 15 amino acids long. This CDR3 is CTSSLGRGSYNEQFF. CDR3 coding DNA: TGTACCAGCAGCTTAGGGCGGGGTTCCTACAATGAGCAGTTCTTC. Complete variable domain (other parts from reference TRBV11-3 and TRBJ2-1): EAGVVQSPRYKIIEKKQPVAFWCNPISGHNTLYWYLQNLGQGPELLIRYENEEAVDDSQLPKDRFSAERLKGVDSTLKIQPAELGDSAVYLCTSSLGRGSYNEQFFGPGTRLTVL.

This clonotype was found a few times. V is TRBV9 and J is TRBJ2-3; tentative D call: TRBD2 (5 bases). This CDR3 has 14 amino acids. Per germline, CDR1 SGDLS and CDR2 YYNGEE. The ends were cut back, 6 bases at V and 0 bases at J, with 11 bases in the middle. The CDR3 sequence is CASNEPGSTDTQYF. The CDR3 nucleotides are TGTGCCAGCAACGAACCGGGGAGCACAGATACGCAGTATTTT.

This clonotype was picked up a small number of times. V gene TRBV7-9 combines with J gene TRBJ2-1; D gene uncertain. Germline lookup yields CDR1 SEHNR and CDR2 FQNEAQ (reference sequence). This CDR3 has 12 amino acids. V was trimmed by 2 bases and J by 10 bases, leaving 9 bases between them. In DNA form, the CDR3 reads TGTGCCAGCAGCTTATCCAGCCTAGAGCAGTTCTTC. It yields the protein CASSLSSLEQFF.

This clonotype was picked up a small number of times. The rearrangement uses TRBV12-3 or TRBV12-4 and TRBJ2-1; D is uncertain. This CDR3 is built from 17 residues. The V and J ends lost 3 bases and 6 bases respectively, with 21 bases between them. CDR3 amino acids: CASSFALDHRGVNEQFF. The CDR3 DNA sequence: TGTGCCAGCAGTTTCGCCCTGGACCACCGAGGTGTCAATGAGCAGTTCTTC.

Only a few counts were recorded for this clonotype. The chain has TRBV12-3 or TRBV12-4 and TRBJ1-1; TRBD1 is a possible D gene (5 bases). CDR3 length equals 13 residues. With 6 bases removed from V and 4 bases from J, the gap between germline ends came to 12 bases. The DNA of the CDR3 is TGTGCCAGCAGGCAGGGATACGGCACTGAAGCTTTCTTT. This translates into CASRQGYGTEAFF.

There are a few counts of this clonotype. J is TRBJ1-1 and V is TRBV5-1; D gene unclear. Germline CDR1 SGHRS, CDR2 YFSETQ. The CDR3 spans 15 residues. V was clipped by 0 bases and J by 5 bases, with 14 bases between them. Here the CDR3 DNA reads TGCGCCAGCAGCTTGGGTGTCGTTGGTGGAACTGAAGCTTTCTTT. Amino acids: CASSLGVVGGTEAFF.

For the CDR3, the DNA is TGTGCCAGCAGGAACCTCGGCCGACTCAAGGGGCAGTACTTC. It encodes CASRNLGRLKGQYF. J is TRBJ2-7 and V is TRBV6-1, with D uncertain. The CDR3 contains 14 residues. V was cut by 6 bases and J by 9 bases, with 21 bases left in between. Looked up from germline, CDR1 is MNHNS and CDR2 is SASEGT.

The chain is built from TRBV20-1 and TRBJ1-4; D unresolved. The CDR3 covers 13 residues. CDR1 is DFQATT and CDR2 is SNEGSKA in the germline V gene (reference sequence). Trimming left V 2 bases short and J 7 bases short, with 11 bases between. CDR3 DNA: TGCAGTGCTAGACCCCATCCCGGTGAAAAACTGTTTTTT. Translation: CSARPHPGEKLFF.

The chain couples TRBV4-1 to TRBJ2-5; TRBD1 matches 7 bases. Germline V lookup: CDR1 MGHRA, CDR2 YSYEKL. J lost 2 bases, V lost 3 bases, and 12 bases had no gene match. CDR3 length: 17 residues. CDR3 bases: TGCGCCAGCAGCCACCAACCGGGACAGAGGGAACAAGAGACCCAGTACTTC. It translates to CASSHQPGQREQETQYF.

This clonotype occurred a few times. The chain carries TRBV9 and TRBJ2-1; the D gene is possibly TRBD2 (7 bases). CDR1 SGDLS and CDR2 YYNGEE come from the germline V gene. This CDR3 is 16 amino acids long. Trimming took 2 bases from V and 8 from J, leaving 20 bases between them. In DNA form, the CDR3 reads TGTGCCAGCAGCGTCCATGGGGGGGGGCCGGGCGATGAGCAGTTCTTC. Translated, it gives CASSVHGGGPGDEQFF.

In the case of this clonotype: A read error may account for a junction end that differs from germline. The chain couples TRBV6-5 to TRBJ1-1; 9 positions match TRBD1. The CDR3 runs 14 residues. The germline V gene encodes CDR1 MNHEY and CDR2 SVGAGI. This CDR3 reads CVSGPTGGTTEAFF. The CDR3 coding sequence is TGTGTCAGCGGCCCGACAGGGGGAACTACTGAAGCTTTCTTT.